This T cell receptor beta chain was retrieved from a study of blood T cell repertoires in COVID-19. About the study: Specimens from acute and convalescent COVID-19 originated in the United States, Italy and Spain.

The Seattle patients joined while their infection was active and were tracked longitudinally afterward. Germline loops: CDR1 ENHRY, CDR2 SYGVKD. The CDR3 has 13 residues. J gave up 2 bases and V 8 bases, and 6 bases lay outside the gene matches. Methods used by the authors: Amplification from reference gene primers served as the basis for estimated nucleated cell counts. Clones were sequenced by immunoSEQ multiplex PCR, and TCRdb holds only the in-frame ones, with some missing. V and J calls and clone size are given by that table; D and trimming were obtained from the DNA. Of some 290,000 clones listed, 88% are singletons.

The TCR originated in a woman in her 30s with COVID-19, enrolled during active disease. Sequenced: peripheral blood. The chain recombines TRBV10-3 with TRBJ2-7, with TRBD2 matching 7 bases. Here the CDR3 DNA reads TGTGCCATCTTGCGGGAGTCCACCTACGAGCAGTACTTC. Protein product: CAILRESTYEQYF.